This T cell receptor (beta chain) was sequenced during a study of blood T cell repertoires in COVID-19. Overall study: The samples span acute and convalescent COVID-19 from the United States, Italy and Spain. The analysed material was cDNA or gDNA that came from T cells, B-cell-depleted T cells, or PBMCs.

Under the authors' procedure: It was from reference gene primer amplification that nucleated cell counts were estimated. Produced via immunoSEQ multiplex PCR; TCRdb's table is partial and in-frame only. That table supplies the V and J calls and clone size; D and trimming were determined from the DNA. In the table there are 100,000 to 150,000 clones, 65% to 90% of which are singletons. The TCR sequence derives from a woman of 80 years or more with acute or convalescent COVID-19. The specimen sequenced was peripheral blood.

The CDR3, as DNA: TGTGCCAGCAGTTTAGGCAGGGACAGCTATAACACTGAAGCTTTCTTT. Protein: CASSLGRDSYNTEAFF. The chain carries TRBV28 and TRBJ1-1, with 7 bases that match TRBD1. Germline CDR1 is MDHEN and CDR2 is SYDVKM. V lost 2 bases to trimming and J lost 2 bases; unmatched junction nucleotides: 8. The CDR3 consists of 16 residues.